The 9 T cell receptor beta chains in this list originate from one sample, sequenced in a study of neurological immune-mediated disorders. From the 5' RACE reads, TCRdb called clonotypes with MiXCR, one entry per CDR3 protein. There are approximately 40,000 distinct CDR3 sequences in the sample; 10% to 15% occur only once, and roughly 1.3% lies in the top ten. Sequenced sample: PBMCs. These receptors were taken from a female donor in good health.

This clonotype was detected many times. The gene calls are TRBV9 and TRBJ2-5; 9 nucleotides line up with TRBD2. Germline trimming cut 4 bases from V and 2 bases from J; bases unmatched to any gene: 9. There are 16 residues in the CDR3. The V gene's germline CDR1 is SGDLS and CDR2 YYNGEE. CDR3 coding DNA: TGTGCCAGCAGCTTCGGTAGCGGGGGCCCTCAAGAGACCCAGTACTTC. Encoded protein: CASSFGSGGPQETQYF.

This clonotype was detected ten times or more. The chain is built from TRBV28 and TRBJ1-1; D is undetermined. CDR3 size: 12 residues. Trimming left V 6 bases short and J 5 bases short, with 10 bases between. From germline, CDR1 is MDHEN and CDR2 SYDVKM. Here the CDR3 DNA reads TGTGCCAGCAGCTCTCTCCGGACTGAAGCTTTCTTT. It encodes CASSSLRTEAFF.

Ten or more counts support this clonotype. The CDR3, as DNA: TGTGCCAGCAGTTTAGCGCAGGGGACTGAAGCTTTCTTT. Translation: CASSLAQGTEAFF. The gene calls are TRBV12-3 or TRBV12-4 and TRBJ1-1; D perhaps matches TRBD1 (6 bases). Trimming took off 0 bases at V and 5 bases at J, with 7 bases between the two ends. The CDR3 has 13 residues.

There are many counts of this clonotype. The chain recombines TRBV18 with TRBJ1-5, with TRBD1 matching over 7 bases. V dropped 3 bases and J dropped 1; count of bases not matched to a gene: 3. Germline V gene data show CDR1 as KGHSH and CDR2 as LQKENI. This CDR3 is 15 amino acids long. The CDR3, as DNA: TGTGCCAGCTCACCTGCGACAGGGAGCAATCAGCCCCAGCATTTT. It translates to CASSPATGSNQPQHF.

This clonotype was seen only a few times. The CDR3 is CASKSGGFYNEQFF. The CDR3 bases are TGTGCCAGCAAGAGCGGGGGTTTCTACAATGAGCAGTTCTTC. The chain joins TRBV2 to TRBJ2-1, with 8 bases identical to TRBD2. Germline V gene lookup returns CDR1 SNHLY and CDR2 FYNNEI. The J segment lost 3 bases and the V segment lost 7 bases, leaving 5 bases of the junction unmatched. The length of the CDR3 is 14 residues.

The chain couples TRBV25-1 to TRBJ2-1; TRBD2 agrees at 8 bases. The CDR3 covers 15 residues. Germline lookup yields CDR1 MGHDK and CDR2 SYGVNS. V lost 4 bases to trimming and J lost 5 bases; unmatched junction nucleotides: 7. The CDR3 nucleotides read TGTGCCAGCAGTGCCCCAGCGGGAGAGAACAATGAGCAGTTCTTC. Translated: CASSAPAGENNEQFF.

This chain connects TRBV10-1 to TRBJ2-3; the match to TRBD1 covers 9 bases. J was trimmed by 5 bases and V by 0 bases; bases with no gene match: 6. The CDR3 contains 16 residues. Per the germline V gene, CDR1 is WNHNN and CDR2 is SYGVQD (reference sequence). This CDR3 reads CASSESKTGGGDTQYF. The CDR3 DNA is TGCGCCAGCAGTGAGTCGAAGACAGGGGGAGGAGATACGCAGTATTTT.

This clonotype has ten or more counts. This chain links TRBV7-6 with TRBJ2-3; D not resolved. The V gene's germline CDR1 is SGHVS and CDR2 FNYEAQ. CDR3 length: 12 residues. Trimming cost V 5 bases and J 5 bases, with 8 bases left between them. CDR3 in amino acids: CASSAWEDTQYF. The CDR3 nucleotides read TGTGCCAGCAGCGCGTGGGAAGATACGCAGTATTTT. Using reference TRBV7-6 and TRBJ2-3 for the parts outside the CDR3, the full variable domain is GAGVSQSPRYKVTKRGQDVALRCDPISGHVSLYWYRQALGQGPEFLTYFNYEAQQDKSGLPNDRFSAERPEGSISTLTIQRTEQRDSAMYRCASSAWEDTQYFGPGTRLTVL.

As to this clonotype: This may arise from a read error, as a much more abundant clone is one base away. V is TRBV3-1 and J is TRBJ2-5; 14 bases agree with TRBD2. The CDR3 sequence is 16 residues long. Germline V lookup: CDR1 LGHDT, CDR2 YNNKEL (reference sequence). The CDR3: CASSRRTSGRQDTQYF. DNA for the CDR3: TGTGCCAGCAGCCGACGGACTAGCGGGAGGCAAGATACCCAGTACTTC.